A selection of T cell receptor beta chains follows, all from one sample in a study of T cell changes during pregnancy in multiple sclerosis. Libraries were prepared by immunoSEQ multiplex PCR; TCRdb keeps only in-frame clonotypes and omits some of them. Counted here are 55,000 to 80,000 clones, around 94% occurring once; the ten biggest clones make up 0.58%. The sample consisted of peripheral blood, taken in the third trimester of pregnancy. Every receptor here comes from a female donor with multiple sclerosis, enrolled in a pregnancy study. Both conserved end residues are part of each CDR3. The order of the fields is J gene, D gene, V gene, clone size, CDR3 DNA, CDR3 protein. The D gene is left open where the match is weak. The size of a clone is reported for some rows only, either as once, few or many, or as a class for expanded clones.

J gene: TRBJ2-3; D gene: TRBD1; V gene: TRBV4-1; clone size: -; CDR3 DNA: TGCGCCAGCAGCCAAGTTACAGGGGGCCCAGATACGCAGTATTTT; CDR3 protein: CASSQVTGGPDTQYF
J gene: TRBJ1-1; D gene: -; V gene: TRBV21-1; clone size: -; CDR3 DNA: TGTGCCAGCAGCATGACATCCCGACGGCCCGTGAACACTGAAGCTTTCTTT; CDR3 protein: CASSMTSRRPVNTEAFF
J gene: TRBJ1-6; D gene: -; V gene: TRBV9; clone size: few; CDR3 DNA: TGTGCCAGCAGCCCTAACAGGGCAACTTATAATTCACCCCTCCACTTT; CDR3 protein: CASSPNRATYNSPLHF
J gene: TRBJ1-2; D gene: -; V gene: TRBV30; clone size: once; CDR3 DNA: TGTGCCTGGACCCCCCCGGGGGGCGGCTATGGCTACACCTTC; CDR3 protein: CAWTPPGGGYGYTF
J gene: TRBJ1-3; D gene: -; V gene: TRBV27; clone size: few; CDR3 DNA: TGTGCCAGCAGTTTATGGCTCTCCTCTGGAAACACCATATATTTT; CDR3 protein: CASSLWLSSGNTIYF
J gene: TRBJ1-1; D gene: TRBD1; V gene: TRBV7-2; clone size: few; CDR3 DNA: TGTGCCAGCAGTAGGGACAGGGTGCCCACTGAAGCTTTCTTT; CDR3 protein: CASSRDRVPTEAFF
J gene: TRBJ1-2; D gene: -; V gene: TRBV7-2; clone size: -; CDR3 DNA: TGTGCCAGCAGACCTAATAGGGGACAAATCTATGGCTACACCTTC; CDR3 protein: CASRPNRGQIYGYTF
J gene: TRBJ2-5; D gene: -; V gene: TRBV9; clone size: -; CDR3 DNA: TGTGCCAGCAGCCCCCGGCGGGACAGAGAAGAGACCCAGTACTTC; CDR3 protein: CASSPRRDREETQYF
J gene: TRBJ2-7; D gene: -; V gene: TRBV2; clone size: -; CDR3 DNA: TGTGCCAGCACGATGGGGCGTTCTCTCTACGAGCAGTACTTC; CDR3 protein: CASTMGRSLYEQYF
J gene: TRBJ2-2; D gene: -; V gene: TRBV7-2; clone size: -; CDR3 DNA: TGTGCCAGCAGCTTAGCGCCCCTAGCTATGAACACCGGGGAGCTGTTTTTT; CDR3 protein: CASSLAPLAMNTGELFF
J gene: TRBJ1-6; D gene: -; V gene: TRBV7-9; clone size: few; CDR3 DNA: TGTGCCAGCAGCTCGCTGACAGGTGGGGGTTCACCCCTCCACTTT; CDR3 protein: CASSSLTGGGSPLHF
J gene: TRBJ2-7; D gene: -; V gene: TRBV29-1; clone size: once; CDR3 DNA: TGCAGCGTCAAATTCGCAGGGGTAGCCGAGCAGTACTTC; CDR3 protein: CSVKFAGVAEQYF
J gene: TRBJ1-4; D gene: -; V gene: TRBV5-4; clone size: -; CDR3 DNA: TGTGCCAGCAGCCCAACGGGGGGCGCAACTAATGAAAAACTGTTTTTT; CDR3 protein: CASSPTGGATNEKLFF
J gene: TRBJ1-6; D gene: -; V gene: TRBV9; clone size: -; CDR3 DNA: TGTGCCAGCAGCGTTGGAGGGGATAATTCACCCCTCCACTTT; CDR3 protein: CASSVGGDNSPLHF
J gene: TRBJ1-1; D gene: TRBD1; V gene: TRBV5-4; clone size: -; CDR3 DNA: TGTGCCAGCAGCTTGCAGGGACAGGGGAACACTGAAGCTTTCTTT; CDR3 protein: CASSLQGQGNTEAFF
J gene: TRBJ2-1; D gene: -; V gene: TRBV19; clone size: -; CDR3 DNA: TGTGCCAGTAGTACCCGACAGAGCTCCTACAATGAGCAGTTCTTC; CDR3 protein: CASSTRQSSYNEQFF
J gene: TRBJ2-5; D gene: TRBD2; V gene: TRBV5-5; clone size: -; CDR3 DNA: TGTGCCAGCAGCCTGCTGCCCGGGGGGTCGGAGACCCAGTACTTC; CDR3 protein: CASSLLPGGSETQYF
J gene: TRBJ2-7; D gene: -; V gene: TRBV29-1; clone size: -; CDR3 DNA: TGCAGCGTTGGAGGGCAGACAAACTCCTACGAGCAGTACTTC; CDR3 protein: CSVGGQTNSYEQYF
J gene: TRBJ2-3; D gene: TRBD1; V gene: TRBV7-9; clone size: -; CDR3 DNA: TGTGCCAGCAGCTGGTACAGGGGAAACACAGATACGCAGTATTTT; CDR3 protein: CASSWYRGNTDTQYF
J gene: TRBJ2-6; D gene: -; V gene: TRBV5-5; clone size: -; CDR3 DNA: TGTGCCAGCAGCCCCTTCTCGGCCAACGTCCTGACTTTC; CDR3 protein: CASSPFSANVLTF
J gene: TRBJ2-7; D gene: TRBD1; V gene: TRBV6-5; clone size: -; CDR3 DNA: TGTGCCAGCAGTTACCGGACAGGGGGGTTGGGGCAGTACTTC; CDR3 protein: CASSYRTGGLGQYF
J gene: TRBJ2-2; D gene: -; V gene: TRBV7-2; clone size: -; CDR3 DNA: TGTGCCAGCACCTCGGCGGCAATGAACACCGGGGAGCTGTTTTTT; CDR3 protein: CASTSAAMNTGELFF
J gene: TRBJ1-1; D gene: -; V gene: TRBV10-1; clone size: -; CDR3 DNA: TGCGCCAGCAGTGATTCGAGCCTTGGAGAGGAGTGCACTGAAGCTTTCTTT; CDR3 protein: CASSDSSLGEECTEAFF
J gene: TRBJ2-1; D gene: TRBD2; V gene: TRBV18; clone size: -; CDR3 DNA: TGTGCCAGCTCACCAGTAGGGACTAGCGGCAGCAATGAGCAGTTCTTC; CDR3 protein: CASSPVGTSGSNEQFF
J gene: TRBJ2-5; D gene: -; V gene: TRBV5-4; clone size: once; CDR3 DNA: TGTGCCAGCAGCTTGACGAGCGTGCAAGAGACCCAGTACTTC; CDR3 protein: CASSLTSVQETQYF
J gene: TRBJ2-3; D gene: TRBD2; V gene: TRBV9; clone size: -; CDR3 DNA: TGTGCCAGCAGCGAATTAGCGGGGGGGCGGGTCACAGATACGCAGTATTTT; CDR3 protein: CASSELAGGRVTDTQYF
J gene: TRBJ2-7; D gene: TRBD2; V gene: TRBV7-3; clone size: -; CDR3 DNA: TGTGCCAGCAGCCCGGGGGCGGGGGGGCCCTACGAGCAGTACTTC; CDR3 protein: CASSPGAGGPYEQYF
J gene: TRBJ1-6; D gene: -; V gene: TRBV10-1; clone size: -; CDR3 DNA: TGCGCCATCTCACCGACGCGAAACAGGACTAATTCACCCCTCCACTTT; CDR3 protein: CAISPTRNRTNSPLHF
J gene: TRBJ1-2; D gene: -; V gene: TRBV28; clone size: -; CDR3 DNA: TGTGCCAGCAGTTTCCCCCAACCGGGGTTCTATGGCTACACCTTC; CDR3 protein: CASSFPQPGFYGYTF
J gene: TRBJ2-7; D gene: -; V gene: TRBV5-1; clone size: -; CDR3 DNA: TGCGCCAGCAGCTTGGAAGGGGTGGACTACGAGCAGTACTTC; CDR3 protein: CASSLEGVDYEQYF
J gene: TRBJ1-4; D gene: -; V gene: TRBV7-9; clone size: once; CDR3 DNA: TGTGCCAGCAGCTTATATGCCGGGACTTCTAATGAAAAACTGTTTTTT; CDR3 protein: CASSLYAGTSNEKLFF
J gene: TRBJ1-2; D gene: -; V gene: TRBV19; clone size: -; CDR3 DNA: TGTGCCAGTAGTATAGCGGCAGGACAGACTGTCTATGGCTACACCTTC; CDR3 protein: CASSIAAGQTVYGYTF
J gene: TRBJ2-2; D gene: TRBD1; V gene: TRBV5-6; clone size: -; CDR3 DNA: TGTGCCAGCAGCTTCCAAGACAGGGATACCGGGGAGCTGTTTTTT; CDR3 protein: CASSFQDRDTGELFF
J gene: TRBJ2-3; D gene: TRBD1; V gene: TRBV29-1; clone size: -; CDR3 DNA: TGCAGCGTCGAATCGGACAGGAGAAGCACAGATACGCAGTATTTT; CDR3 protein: CSVESDRRSTDTQYF
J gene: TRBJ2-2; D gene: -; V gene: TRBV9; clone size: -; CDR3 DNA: TGTGCCAGCAGCGTAGTTGGAGGACCGAACACCGGGGAGCTGTTTTTT; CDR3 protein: CASSVVGGPNTGELFF
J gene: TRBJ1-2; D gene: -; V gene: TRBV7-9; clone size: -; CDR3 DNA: TGTGCCAGCAGTCCCCGGGACAACCTTAACTATGGCTACACCTTC; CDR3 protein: CASSPRDNLNYGYTF
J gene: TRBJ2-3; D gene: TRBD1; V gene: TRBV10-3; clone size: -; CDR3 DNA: TGTGCCATCAGTGAGGACAGGGGGACAGATACGCAGTATTTT; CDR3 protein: CAISEDRGTDTQYF
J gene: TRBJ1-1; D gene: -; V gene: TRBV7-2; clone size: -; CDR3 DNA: TGTGCCAGCAGCTTAATGGGGGCACTTAAGAGCACTGAAGCTTTCTTT; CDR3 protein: CASSLMGALKSTEAFF
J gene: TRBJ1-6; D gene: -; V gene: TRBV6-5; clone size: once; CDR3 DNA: TGTGCCAGCAGTTACTCCCTGTTGGGAGGTAATTCACCCCTCCACTTT; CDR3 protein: CASSYSLLGGNSPLHF
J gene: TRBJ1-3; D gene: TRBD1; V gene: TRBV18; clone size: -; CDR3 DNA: TGTGCCAGCTCGTGGACAGGAGATACTGGAAACACCATATATTTT; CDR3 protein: CASSWTGDTGNTIYF
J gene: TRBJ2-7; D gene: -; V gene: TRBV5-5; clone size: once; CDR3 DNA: TGTGCCAGCAGCCGGGTCCCAAGCTCCTACGAGCAGTACTTC; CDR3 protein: CASSRVPSSYEQYF
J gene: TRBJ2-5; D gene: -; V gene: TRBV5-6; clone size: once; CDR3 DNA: TGTGCCAGCAGCCCAAACCAAGAGACCCAGTACTTC; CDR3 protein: CASSPNQETQYF
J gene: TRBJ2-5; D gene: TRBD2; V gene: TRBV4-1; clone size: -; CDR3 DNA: TGCGCCAGCAGCCAACAACCTGGACTAGCGGGGATAGAGACCCAGTACTTC; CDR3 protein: CASSQQPGLAGIETQYF
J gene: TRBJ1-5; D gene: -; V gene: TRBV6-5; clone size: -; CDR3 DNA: TGTGCCAGCAGCAGGGACAACGATCAGCCCCAGCATTTT; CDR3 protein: CASSRDNDQPQHF
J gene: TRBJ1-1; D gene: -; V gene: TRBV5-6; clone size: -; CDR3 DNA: TGTGCCAGCAGCCGGGGGACTGAAGCTTTCTTT; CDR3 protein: CASSRGTEAFF
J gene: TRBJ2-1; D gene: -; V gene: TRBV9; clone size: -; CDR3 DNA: TGTGCCAGCAGCGTAGCTGTTAATCCTAGGGGTGAGCAGTTCTTC; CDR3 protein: CASSVAVNPRGEQFF